Shown below are 2 T cell receptor beta chains from a single sample sequenced in a study of blood T cell repertoires in COVID-19. Assay: immunoSEQ multiplex PCR; the TCRdb copy retains only in-frame clones and omits some. The data show about 190,000 clones, about 85% seen once. Sequenced sample: peripheral blood. These receptors were obtained from a man aged 60 to 69 with active or convalescent COVID-19.

This chain uses TRBV6-5 with TRBJ1-5; D is uncertain. Germline CDR1 MNHEY, CDR2 SVGAGI. Trimming stripped 0 bases from V and 7 bases from J, with 13 bases between. This CDR3 has 15 residues. DNA of the CDR3: TGTGCCAGCAGTTACTCGATGTTGAACACCCAGCCCCAGCATTTT. Its translation is CASSYSMLNTQPQHF.

The J gene is TRBJ1-1, the V gene TRBV6-1; D gene unclear. CDR1 and CDR2 (germline): MNHNS, SASEGT. This CDR3 is 13 amino acids long. V was shortened by 1 base and J by 6 bases, with 9 bases between the two germline ends. The CDR3 sequence is CASSEGTGSEAFF. The DNA of the CDR3 is TGTGCCAGCAGTGAAGGGACGGGATCTGAAGCTTTCTTT.